The 3 T cell receptor beta chains below come from one sample, sequenced in a study of vaccination effects on CD4 cells after COVID-19. Clones were sequenced by immunoSEQ multiplex PCR, and TCRdb holds only the in-frame ones, with some missing. The data contain tens of thousands of clones, around 81% of them singletons. Viral peptide pools were used in the ViraFEST assay to expand antigen-specific CD4+ T cells, and sequencing came afterward. Scientists isolated CD4+ T cells after an approximately 10-day culture period ended. Two doses of BNT162b2 or mRNA-1273 vaccine were administered to participants. Their antigens remain unidentified. The input for sequencing was CD4+ T cells from PBMCs cultured with HCoV-229E spike peptides, taken after COVID-19 vaccination. The source is a human donor who received a COVID-19 vaccine.

In its sample, this clone was seen a few times. The chain couples TRBV6-5 to TRBJ1-1; D is undetermined. Trimming took 0 bases from V and 6 from J, leaving 17 bases between them. CDR1 and CDR2 from the germline V gene are MNHEY and SVGAGI. The CDR3 extends over 16 amino acids. CDR3 region: CASSYSRRSTGSEAFF. CDR3 DNA sequence: TGTGCCAGCAGTTACTCGAGGCGGAGTACGGGATCTGAAGCTTTCTTT.

The rearrangement uses TRBV7-3 and TRBJ2-3, with D tentatively TRBD1 or TRBD2 (6 bases each). This CDR3 region has 15 residues. V dropped 5 bases and J dropped 3 bases, with 15 bases sitting between them. Germline CDR1 and CDR2: SGHTA and FQGTGA. The CDR3 loop is CASSPGAVRTDTQYF. The CDR3 DNA reads TGTGCCAGCAGCCCGGGGGCGGTTAGAACAGATACGCAGTATTTT.

The rearrangement links TRBV2 to TRBJ2-2; D not resolved. V shed 7 bases and J shed 3 bases, with 3 bases lying between them. Germline V gives CDR1 SNHLY, CDR2 FYNNEI. The CDR3 totals 11 residues. The chain's CDR3 is CASTYTGELFF. In DNA form, the CDR3 reads TGTGCCAGCACCTACACCGGGGAGCTGTTTTTT.